Listed below are T cell receptor beta chains from one sample, sequenced in a study of shared clonotypes between healthy human individuals. Repertoires were generated with immunoSEQ multiplex PCR, while TCRdb's copy carries only in-frame clones and drops some. Found here are about 2 million clones, roughly 95% of them singletons; the top ten hold 1% to 1.5%. Sequences were obtained from naive CD8+ T cells sorted from blood. These receptors were taken from a young man in good health. Both conserved end residues are part of each CDR3. A D gene is named only where the DNA matches it firmly. Part of the rows lack a size; the others show once, few, many or a class for expanded clones.

-	TRBV7-9	TRBJ1-2	TRBD1	TGTGCCAGCACCCAGGGGGACTATGGCTACACCTTC	CASTQGDYGYTF
-	TRBV27	TRBJ2-3	-	TGTGCCAGCAGTTCATTTCTGGGGGTTAGGATGAGCACAGATACGCAGTATTTT	CASSSFLGVRMSTDTQYF
-	TRBV4-3	TRBJ1-3	-	TGCGCCAGCAGCCAAGATTCGGGGCAGGCTGGAAACACCATATATTTT	CASSQDSGQAGNTIYF
-	TRBV5-4	TRBJ2-7	-	TGTGCCAGCACCCCCGCCGGCTCCTACGAGCAGTACTTC	CASTPAGSYEQYF
-	TRBV5-8	TRBJ2-3	TRBD2	TGTGCCAGGAGCGGGGCTAGCGGGACTCCTCCTCCGGATACGCAGTATTTT	CARSGASGTPPPDTQYF
-	TRBV4-1	TRBJ2-1	TRBD2	TGCGCCAGCAGCCAAGATCTTGGTTGGCGGGAGGGCGAGCAGTTCTTC	CASSQDLGWREGEQFF
-	TRBV7-8	TRBJ2-7	TRBD1	TGTGCCAGCAGCCCGGGACAGATCAGCTACGAGCAGTACTTC	CASSPGQISYEQYF
once	TRBV6-5	TRBJ1-3	-	TGTGCCAGCAGTTACTCTGGACAGATCTTATATTTT	CASSYSGQILYF
-	TRBV2	TRBJ2-1	TRBD2	TGTGCCAGCAGTCCCCCGGGACTAAACTACAATGAGCAGTTCTTC	CASSPPGLNYNEQFF
once	TRBV30	TRBJ1-1	-	TGTGCCTGGAGCCACGACGGGGACACTGAAGCTTTCTTT	CAWSHDGDTEAFF
-	TRBV5-4	TRBJ2-7	TRBD1	TGTGCCAGCAGTTTTGACAGGGGTTCCTACGAGCAGTACTTC	CASSFDRGSYEQYF
-	TRBV5-6	TRBJ2-2	-	TGTGCCAGCAGCTTTGAGGGGGCGGGAACCGGGGAGCTGTTTTTT	CASSFEGAGTGELFF
-	TRBV5-4	TRBJ2-7	TRBD2	TGTGCCAGCAGCGCGGGGGGGAGCTCCTACGAGCAGTACTTC	CASSAGGSSYEQYF
-	TRBV19	TRBJ2-7	TRBD2	TGTGCCAGTAGTAAACTAGCGGGAGGGCCCTACGAGCAGTACTTC	CASSKLAGGPYEQYF
-	TRBV10-3	TRBJ1-1	-	TGTGCCATCAGCGATCCCGATCGGGGGACTGAAGCTTTCTTT	CAISDPDRGTEAFF
-	TRBV19	TRBJ1-2	-	TGTGCCAGTAGCCCCAGGGTGGACTATGGCTACACCTTC	CASSPRVDYGYTF
-	TRBV9	TRBJ2-7	TRBD1	TGTGCCAGCAGCCCGGAACAGGGGGGCTCCTACGAGCAGTACTTC	CASSPEQGGSYEQYF
-	TRBV4-1	TRBJ1-1	-	TGCGCCAGCAGCCAAGATCCGTACACTGAAGCTTTCTTT	CASSQDPYTEAFF
-	TRBV6-5	TRBJ2-2	-	TGTGCCAGCAGTTCTGAGGGAGGGAACACCGGGGAGCTGTTTTTT	CASSSEGGNTGELFF
-	TRBV5-6	TRBJ1-1	-	TGTGCCAGCAGCTCACAGGGAATTCATGGGGCCACTGAAGCTTTCTTT	CASSSQGIHGATEAFF
once	TRBV5-4	TRBJ2-7	-	TGTGCCAGCAGCTCCGGGACACTCTCCTACGAGCAGTACTTC	CASSSGTLSYEQYF
-	TRBV11-2	TRBJ1-5	-	TGTGCCAGCAGCTTAGGGGCAGGACAAAATCAGCCCCAGCATTTT	CASSLGAGQNQPQHF
-	TRBV4-3	TRBJ1-5	TRBD1	TGCGCCAGCAGCCAAGATAGTACAGGGGGACAGCCCCAGCATTTT	CASSQDSTGGQPQHF
-	TRBV19	TRBJ2-1	-	TGTGCCAGTAGTGATGCCGTTTACAATGAGCAGTTCTTC	CASSDAVYNEQFF
-	TRBV27	TRBJ2-7	-	TGTGCCAGCAGTTCAGGTGGGGGAGGTTACGAGCAGTACTTC	CASSSGGGGYEQYF
-	TRBV4-1	TRBJ2-7	-	TGCGCCAGCAGCCAACCCGAGGGGGACTCCTACGAGCAGTACTTC	CASSQPEGDSYEQYF
once	TRBV9	TRBJ2-7	-	TGTGCCAGCAGCATTCGACAGGCACCCTCCTACGAGCAGTACTTC	CASSIRQAPSYEQYF
-	TRBV27	TRBJ2-1	-	TGTGCCAGCAGTTTGGCGGGAGAGGGGGTTGGCGAGCAGTTCTTC	CASSLAGEGVGEQFF
-	TRBV19	TRBJ1-2	-	TGTGCCAGTAGTATCGGGGAGGGTAACTATGGCTACACCTTC	CASSIGEGNYGYTF
-	TRBV4-1	TRBJ2-7	TRBD2	TGCGCCAGCAGCCAAGATCGGGCTAGCGGGGGGTTGGACTACGAGCAGTACTTC	CASSQDRASGGLDYEQYF
-	TRBV11-2	TRBJ2-2	-	TGTGCCAGCAGCTTCGGGAGTGGAACCGGGGAGCTGTTTTTT	CASSFGSGTGELFF
few	TRBV27	TRBJ1-2	-	TGTGCCAGCAGTTCAGGGGATGGCTACACCTTC	CASSSGDGYTF
-	TRBV7-2	TRBJ1-6	-	TGTGCCAGCAGCTTATCAAACCGGGGTCCCTATAATTCACCCCTCCACTTT	CASSLSNRGPYNSPLHF
-	TRBV6-6	TRBJ2-5	-	TGTGCCAGCAGTTACTCCGGGGGTAAAGAGACCCAGTACTTC	CASSYSGGKETQYF
-	TRBV4-1	TRBJ2-7	TRBD1	TGCGCCAGCAGCCTGAGACAGGGCGTCGAGCAGTACTTC	CASSLRQGVEQYF
once	TRBV5-8	TRBJ2-1	-	TGTGCCAGCAGCTTGGATCAGGCCTCGATGGCTTACAATGAGCAGTTCTTC	CASSLDQASMAYNEQFF
-	TRBV7-9	TRBJ2-7	-	TGTGCCAGCAGCTTCATGACCGATACCTACGAGCAGTACTTC	CASSFMTDTYEQYF
few	TRBV4-1	TRBJ2-1	-	TGCGCCAGCAGCCAAGGGGGGAGCTCCTACAATGAGCAGTTCTTC	CASSQGGSSYNEQFF
-	TRBV27	TRBJ2-7	-	TGTGCCAGCAGCCGTCAGGGGCCCTCCTACGAGCAGTACTTC	CASSRQGPSYEQYF